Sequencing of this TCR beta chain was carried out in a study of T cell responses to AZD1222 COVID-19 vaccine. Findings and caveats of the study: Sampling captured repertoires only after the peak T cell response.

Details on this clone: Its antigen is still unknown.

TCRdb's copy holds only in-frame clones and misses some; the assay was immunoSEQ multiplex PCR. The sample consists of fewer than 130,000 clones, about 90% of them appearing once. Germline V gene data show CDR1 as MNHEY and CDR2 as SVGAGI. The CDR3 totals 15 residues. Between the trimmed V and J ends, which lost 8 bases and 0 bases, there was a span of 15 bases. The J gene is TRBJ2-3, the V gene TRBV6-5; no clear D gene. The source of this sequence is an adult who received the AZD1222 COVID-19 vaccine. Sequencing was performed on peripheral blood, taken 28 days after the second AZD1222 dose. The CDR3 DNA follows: TGTGCCAGCTCAATCCTCCGAGGAAGCACAGATACGCAGTATTTT. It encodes CASSILRGSTDTQYF.